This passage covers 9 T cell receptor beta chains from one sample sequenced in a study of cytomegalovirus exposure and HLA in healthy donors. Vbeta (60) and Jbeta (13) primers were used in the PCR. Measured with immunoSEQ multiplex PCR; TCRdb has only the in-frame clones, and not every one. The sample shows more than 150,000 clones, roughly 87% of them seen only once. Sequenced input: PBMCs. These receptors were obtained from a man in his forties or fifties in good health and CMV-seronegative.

The CDR3, as DNA: TGTGCCAGCAGTTTAGGTAGGGCAGGGGGCCACTCCTACGAGCAGTACTTC. Amino acid sequence: CASSLGRAGGHSYEQYF. The chain employs TRBV27 and TRBJ2-7; the match to TRBD1 covers 8 bases. The CDR3 loop spans 17 amino acids. V lost 2 bases to trimming and J lost 0 bases; unmatched junction nucleotides: 9. The germline V gene has CDR1 MNHEY and CDR2 SMNVEV (reference sequence).

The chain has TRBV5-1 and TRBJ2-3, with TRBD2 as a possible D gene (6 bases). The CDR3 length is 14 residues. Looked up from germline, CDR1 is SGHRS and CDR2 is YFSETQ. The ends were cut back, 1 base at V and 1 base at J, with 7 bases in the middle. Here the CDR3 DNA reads TGCGCCAGCAGCTTGCGCGGGGGCACAGATACGCAGTATTTT. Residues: CASSLRGGTDTQYF.

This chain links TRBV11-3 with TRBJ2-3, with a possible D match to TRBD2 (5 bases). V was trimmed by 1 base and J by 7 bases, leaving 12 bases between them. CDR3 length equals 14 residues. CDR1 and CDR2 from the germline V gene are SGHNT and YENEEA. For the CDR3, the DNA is TGTGCCAGCAGCTTAGGGGGTTCGGGAAATACGCAGTATTTT. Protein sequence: CASSLGGSGNTQYF.

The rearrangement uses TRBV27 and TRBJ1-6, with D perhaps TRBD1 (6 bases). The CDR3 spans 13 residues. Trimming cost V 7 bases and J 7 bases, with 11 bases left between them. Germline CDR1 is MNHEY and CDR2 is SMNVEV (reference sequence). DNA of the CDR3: TGTGCCAGCACGAAACAGGGAAATTCACCCCTCCACTTT. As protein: CASTKQGNSPLHF.

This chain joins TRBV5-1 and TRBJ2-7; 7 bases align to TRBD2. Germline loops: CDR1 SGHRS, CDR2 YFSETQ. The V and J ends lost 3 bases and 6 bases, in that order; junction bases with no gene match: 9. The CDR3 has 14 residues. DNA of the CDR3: TGCGCCAGCAGCTGGCGGCCCTGGGAGGGCGAGCAGTACTTC. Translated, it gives CASSWRPWEGEQYF.

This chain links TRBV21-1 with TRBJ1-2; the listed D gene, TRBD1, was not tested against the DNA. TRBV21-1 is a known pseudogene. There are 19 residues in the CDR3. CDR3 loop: CASSKARGPGPQFNYGYTF. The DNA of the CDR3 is TGTGCCAGCAGCAAAGCCAGGGGACCAGGACCGCAATTTAACTATGGCTACACCTTC.

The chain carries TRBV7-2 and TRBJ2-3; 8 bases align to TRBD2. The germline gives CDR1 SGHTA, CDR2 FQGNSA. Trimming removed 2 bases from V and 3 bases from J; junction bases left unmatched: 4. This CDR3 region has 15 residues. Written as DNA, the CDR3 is TGTGCCAGCAGCTTATTCGGGGGGGGTACAGATACGCAGTATTTT. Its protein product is CASSLFGGGTDTQYF. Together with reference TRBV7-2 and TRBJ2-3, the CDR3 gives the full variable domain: GAGVSQSPSNKVTEKGKDVELRCDPISGHTALYWYRQSLGQGLEFLIYFQGNSAPDKSGLPSDRFSAERTGGSVSTLTIQRTQQEDSAVYLCASSLFGGGTDTQYFGPGTRLTVL.

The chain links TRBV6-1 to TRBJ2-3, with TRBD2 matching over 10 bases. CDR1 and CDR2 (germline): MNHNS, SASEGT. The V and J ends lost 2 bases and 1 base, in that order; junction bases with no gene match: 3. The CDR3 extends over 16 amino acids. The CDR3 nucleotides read TGTGCCAGCAGTGAATTCCTAGCGGGGGGCACAGATACGCAGTATTTT. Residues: CASSEFLAGGTDTQYF.

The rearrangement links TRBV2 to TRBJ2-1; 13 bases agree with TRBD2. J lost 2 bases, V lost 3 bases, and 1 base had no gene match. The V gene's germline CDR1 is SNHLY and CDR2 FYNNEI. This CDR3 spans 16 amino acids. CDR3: CASSETSGRTYNEQFF. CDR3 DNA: TGTGCCAGCAGTGAGACTAGCGGGAGGACCTACAATGAGCAGTTCTTC.